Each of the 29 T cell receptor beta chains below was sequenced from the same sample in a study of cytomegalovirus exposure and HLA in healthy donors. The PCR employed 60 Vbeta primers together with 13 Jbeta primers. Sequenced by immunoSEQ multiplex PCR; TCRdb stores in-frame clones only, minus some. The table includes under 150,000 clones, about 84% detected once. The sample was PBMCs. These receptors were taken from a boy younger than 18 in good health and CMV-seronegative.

CDR3: CASSQDRLGDNEQFF. The CDR3 region has the DNA TGCGCCAGCAGCCAAGATAGGTTAGGAGACAATGAGCAGTTCTTC. The rearrangement uses TRBV4-3 and TRBJ2-1; D remains unclear. V lost 0 bases to trimming and J lost 5 bases, with 11 bases between them. The CDR3 spans 15 residues. Germline V gene sequence: CDR1 LGHNA, CDR2 YSLEER.

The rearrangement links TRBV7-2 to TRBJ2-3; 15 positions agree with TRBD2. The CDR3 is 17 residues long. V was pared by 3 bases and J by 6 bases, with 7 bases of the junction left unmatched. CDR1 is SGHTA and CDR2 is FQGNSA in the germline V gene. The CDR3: CASSFGTSGRRVDTQYF. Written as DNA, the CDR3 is TGTGCCAGCAGCTTCGGGACTAGCGGGAGGAGAGTGGATACGCAGTATTTT.

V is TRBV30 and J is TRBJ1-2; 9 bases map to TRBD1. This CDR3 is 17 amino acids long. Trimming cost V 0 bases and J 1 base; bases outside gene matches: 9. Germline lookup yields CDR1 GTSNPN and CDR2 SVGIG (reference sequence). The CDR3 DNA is TGTGCCTGGAGTGTGTTCAGGGACAGGGTCGATAACTATGGCTACACCTTC. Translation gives CAWSVFRDRVDNYGYTF.

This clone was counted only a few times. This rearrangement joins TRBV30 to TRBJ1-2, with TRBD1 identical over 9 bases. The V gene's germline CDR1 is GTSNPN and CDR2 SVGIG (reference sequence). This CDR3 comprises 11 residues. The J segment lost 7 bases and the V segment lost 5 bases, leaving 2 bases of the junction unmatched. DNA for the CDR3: TGTGCCTGGCAGGGACAGGGTGGCTACACCTTC. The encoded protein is CAWQGQGGYTF.

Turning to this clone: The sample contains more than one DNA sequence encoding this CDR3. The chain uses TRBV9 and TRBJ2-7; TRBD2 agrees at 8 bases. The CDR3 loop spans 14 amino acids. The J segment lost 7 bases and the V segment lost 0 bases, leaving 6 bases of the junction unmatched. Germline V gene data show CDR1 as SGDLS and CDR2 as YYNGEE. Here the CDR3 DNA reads TGTGCCAGCAGCGTAGAAGGAGCGGGAGATGAGCAGTACTTC. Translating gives CASSVEGAGDEQYF. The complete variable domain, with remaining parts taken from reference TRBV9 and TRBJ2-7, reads DSGVTQTPKHLITATGQRVTLRCSPRSGDLSVYWYQQSLDQGLQFLIQYYNGEERAKGNILERFSAQQFPDLHSELNLSSLELGDSALYFCASSVEGAGDEQYFGPGTRLTVT.

The CDR3 loop is CASSQDALKREGYYNEQFF. The CDR3 DNA reads as TGTGCCAGCAGCCAAGACGCTCTTAAGCGGGAGGGGTACTACAATGAGCAGTTCTTC. The V and J genes are TRBV4-2 and TRBJ2-1; 10 bases fit TRBD2. Unmatched junction bases numbered 11, after V lost 0 bases and J lost 3 bases. CDR1 and CDR2 from the germline V gene are LGHNA and YNFKEQ. The CDR3 totals 19 residues.

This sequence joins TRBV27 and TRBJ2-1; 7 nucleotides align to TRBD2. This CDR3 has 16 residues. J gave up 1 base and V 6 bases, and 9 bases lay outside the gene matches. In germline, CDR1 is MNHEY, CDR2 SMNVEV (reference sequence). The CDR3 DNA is TGTGCCAGCAGCTTGTCTAGCGGCTTTTCCTACAATGAGCAGTTCTTC. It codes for CASSLSSGFSYNEQFF.

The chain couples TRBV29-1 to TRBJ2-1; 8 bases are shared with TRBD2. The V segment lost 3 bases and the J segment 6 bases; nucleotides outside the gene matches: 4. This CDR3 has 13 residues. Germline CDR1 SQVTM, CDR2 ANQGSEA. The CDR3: CSVDPSGGNEQFF. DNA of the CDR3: TGCAGCGTTGATCCCAGCGGGGGCAATGAGCAGTTCTTC.

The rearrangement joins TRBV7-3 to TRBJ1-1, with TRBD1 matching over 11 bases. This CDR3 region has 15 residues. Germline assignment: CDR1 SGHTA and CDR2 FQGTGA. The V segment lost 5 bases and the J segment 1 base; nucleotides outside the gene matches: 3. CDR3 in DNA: TGTGCCAGCAGCGCGGGGACAGGGGGGAACACTGAAGCTTTCTTT. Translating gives CASSAGTGGNTEAFF.

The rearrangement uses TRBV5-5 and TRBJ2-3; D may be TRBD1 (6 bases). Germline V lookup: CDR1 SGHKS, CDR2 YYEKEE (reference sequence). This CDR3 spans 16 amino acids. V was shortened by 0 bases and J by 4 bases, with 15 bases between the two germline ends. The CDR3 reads CASSLGPQGPSDTQYF. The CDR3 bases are TGTGCCAGCAGCTTGGGCCCACAGGGTCCATCAGATACGCAGTATTTT.

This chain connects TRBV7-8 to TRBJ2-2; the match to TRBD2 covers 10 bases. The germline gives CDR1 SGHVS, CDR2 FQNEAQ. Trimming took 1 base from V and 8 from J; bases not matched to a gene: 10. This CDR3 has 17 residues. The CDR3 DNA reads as TGTGCCAGCAGCTTAGGAATAGCGGGAGGATTAAGGGGGGAGCTGTTTTTT. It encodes CASSLGIAGGLRGELFF.

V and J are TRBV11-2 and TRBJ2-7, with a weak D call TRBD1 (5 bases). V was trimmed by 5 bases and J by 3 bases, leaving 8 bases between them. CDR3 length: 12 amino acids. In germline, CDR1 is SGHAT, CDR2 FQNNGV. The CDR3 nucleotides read TGTGCCAGCAGCCCCGACAGCTACGAGCAGTACTTC. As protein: CASSPDSYEQYF. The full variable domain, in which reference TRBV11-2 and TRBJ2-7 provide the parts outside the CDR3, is EAGVAQSPRYKIIEKRQSVAFWCNPISGHATLYWYQQILGQGPKLLIQFQNNGVVDDSQLPKDRFSAERLKGVDSTLKIQPAKLEDSAVYLCASSPDSYEQYFGPGTRLTVT.

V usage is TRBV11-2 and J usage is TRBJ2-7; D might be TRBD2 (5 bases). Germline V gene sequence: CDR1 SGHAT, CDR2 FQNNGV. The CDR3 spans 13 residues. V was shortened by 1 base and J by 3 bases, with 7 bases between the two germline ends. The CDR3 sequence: CASSLARGYEQYF. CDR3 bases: TGTGCCAGCAGCTTAGCACGGGGCTACGAGCAGTACTTC.

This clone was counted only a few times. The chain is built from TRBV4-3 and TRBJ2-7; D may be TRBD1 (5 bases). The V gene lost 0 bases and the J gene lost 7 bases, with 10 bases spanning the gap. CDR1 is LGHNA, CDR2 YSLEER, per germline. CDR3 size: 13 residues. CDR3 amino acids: CASSQDRAEEQYF. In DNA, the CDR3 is TGCGCCAGCAGCCAAGACAGGGCTGAAGAGCAGTACTTC.

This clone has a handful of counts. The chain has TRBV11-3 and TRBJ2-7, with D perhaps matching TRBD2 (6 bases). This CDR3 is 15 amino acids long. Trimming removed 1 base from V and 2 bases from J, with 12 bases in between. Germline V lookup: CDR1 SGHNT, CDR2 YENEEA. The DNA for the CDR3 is TGTGCCAGCAGCTTAGGAGTAGCGGTTACCTACGAGCAGTACTTC. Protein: CASSLGVAVTYEQYF.

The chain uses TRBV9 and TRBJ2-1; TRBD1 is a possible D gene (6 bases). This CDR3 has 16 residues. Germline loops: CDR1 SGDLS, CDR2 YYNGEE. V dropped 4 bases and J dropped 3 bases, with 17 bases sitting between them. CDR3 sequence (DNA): TGTGCCAGCAGCCCCAGTACGGGACATAGCTACAATGAGCAGTTCTTC. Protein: CASSPSTGHSYNEQFF.

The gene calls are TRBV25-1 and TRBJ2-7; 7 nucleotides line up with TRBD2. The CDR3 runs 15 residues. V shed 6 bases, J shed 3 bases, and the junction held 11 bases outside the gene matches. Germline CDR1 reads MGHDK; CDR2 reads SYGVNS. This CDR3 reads CASSPPWRELYEQYF. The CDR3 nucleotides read TGTGCCAGCAGCCCTCCTTGGCGGGAGCTCTACGAGCAGTACTTC.

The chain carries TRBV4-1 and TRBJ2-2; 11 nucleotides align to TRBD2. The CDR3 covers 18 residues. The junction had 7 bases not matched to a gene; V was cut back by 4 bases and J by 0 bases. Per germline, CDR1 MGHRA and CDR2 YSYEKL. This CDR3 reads CASSRYSGREANTGELFF. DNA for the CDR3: TGCGCCAGCAGCCGTTATAGCGGGAGGGAAGCGAACACCGGGGAGCTGTTTTTT.

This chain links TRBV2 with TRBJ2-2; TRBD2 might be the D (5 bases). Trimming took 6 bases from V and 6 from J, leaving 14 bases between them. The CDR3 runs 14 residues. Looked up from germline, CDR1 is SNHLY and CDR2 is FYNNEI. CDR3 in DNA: TGTGCCAGCAGCGCCCATCGGACTTCCGGGGAGCTGTTTTTT. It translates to CASSAHRTSGELFF.

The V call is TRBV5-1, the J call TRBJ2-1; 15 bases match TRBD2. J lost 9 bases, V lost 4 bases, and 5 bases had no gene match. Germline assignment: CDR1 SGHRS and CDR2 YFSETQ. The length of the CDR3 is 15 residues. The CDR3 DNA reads TGCGCCAGCAGCGTGGGACTAGCGGGAGGTGGTGAGCAGTTCTTC. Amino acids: CASSVGLAGGGEQFF. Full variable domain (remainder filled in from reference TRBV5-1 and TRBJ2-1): KAGVTQTPRYLIKTRGQQVTLSCSPISGHRSVSWYQQTPGQGLQFLFEYFSETQRNKGNFPGRFSGRQFSNSRSEMNVSTLELGDSALYLCASSVGLAGGGEQFFGPGTRLTVL.

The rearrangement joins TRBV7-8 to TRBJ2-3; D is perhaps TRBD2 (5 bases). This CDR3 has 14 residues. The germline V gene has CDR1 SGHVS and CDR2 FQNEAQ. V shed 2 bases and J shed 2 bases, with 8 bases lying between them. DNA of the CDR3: TGTGCCAGCAGCTTATTGGGAGCCACAGATACGCAGTATTTT. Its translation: CASSLLGATDTQYF.

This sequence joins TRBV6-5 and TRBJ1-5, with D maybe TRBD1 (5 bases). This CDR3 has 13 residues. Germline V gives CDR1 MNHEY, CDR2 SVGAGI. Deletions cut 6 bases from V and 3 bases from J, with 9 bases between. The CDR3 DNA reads TGTGCCAGCAGCGACAGAATCAATCAGCCCCAGCATTTT. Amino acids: CASSDRINQPQHF.

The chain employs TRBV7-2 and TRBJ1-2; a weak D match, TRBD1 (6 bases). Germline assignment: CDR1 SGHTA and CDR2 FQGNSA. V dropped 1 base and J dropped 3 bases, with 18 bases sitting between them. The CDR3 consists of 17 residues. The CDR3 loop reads CASSLDNTGMSDYGYTF. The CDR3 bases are TGTGCCAGCAGCTTAGATAACACAGGGATGTCGGACTATGGCTACACCTTC.

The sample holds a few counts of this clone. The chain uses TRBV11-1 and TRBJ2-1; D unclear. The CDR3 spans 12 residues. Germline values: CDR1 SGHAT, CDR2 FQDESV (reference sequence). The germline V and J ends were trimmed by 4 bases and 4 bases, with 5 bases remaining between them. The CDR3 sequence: CASSSNYNEQFF. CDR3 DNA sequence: TGTGCCAGCAGCTCAAATTACAATGAGCAGTTCTTC.

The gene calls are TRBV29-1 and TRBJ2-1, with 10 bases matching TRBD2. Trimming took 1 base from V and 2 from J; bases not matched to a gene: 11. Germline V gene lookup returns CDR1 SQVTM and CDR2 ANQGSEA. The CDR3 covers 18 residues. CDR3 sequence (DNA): TGCAGCGTTGAAGGCAGATCAGCGGGAGGGCGGGCCTACAATGAGCAGTTCTTC. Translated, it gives CSVEGRSAGGRAYNEQFF.

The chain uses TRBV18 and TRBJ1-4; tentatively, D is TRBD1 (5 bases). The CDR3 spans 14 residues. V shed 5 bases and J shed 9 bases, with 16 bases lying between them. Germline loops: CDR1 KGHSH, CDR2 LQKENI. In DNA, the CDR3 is TGTGCCAGCTCATTCGGGGGATCTGATAAAAAACTGTTTTTT. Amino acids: CASSFGGSDKKLFF.

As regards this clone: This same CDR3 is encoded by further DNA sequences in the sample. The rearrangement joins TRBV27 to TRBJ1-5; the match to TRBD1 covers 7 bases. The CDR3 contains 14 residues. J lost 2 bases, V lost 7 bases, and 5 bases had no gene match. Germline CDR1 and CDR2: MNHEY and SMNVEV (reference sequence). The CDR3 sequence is CASTTGTGNQPQHF. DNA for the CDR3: TGTGCCAGCACTACCGGGACAGGCAATCAGCCCCAGCATTTT.

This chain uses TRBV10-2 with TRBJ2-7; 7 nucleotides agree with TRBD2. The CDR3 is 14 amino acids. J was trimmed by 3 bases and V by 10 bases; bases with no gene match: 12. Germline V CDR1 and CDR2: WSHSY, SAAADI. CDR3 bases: TGCGCCATCCTGGGAGGGGCCCCGGACTACGAGCAGTACTTC. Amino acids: CAILGGAPDYEQYF.

The CDR3 nucleotides are TGTGCCATCAGCGCTTTGGGCGAGACCCAGTACTTC. Translating gives CAISALGETQYF. The gene calls are TRBV10-3 and TRBJ2-5; D gene ambiguous. The CDR3 sequence is 12 residues long. The germline V and J ends were trimmed by 6 bases and 5 bases, with 10 bases remaining between them. Per germline, CDR1 ENHRY and CDR2 SYGVKD.